This entry lists 6 T cell receptor beta chains sequenced from one sample in a study of cytomegalovirus exposure and HLA in healthy donors. The PCR made use of 60 Vbeta and 13 Jbeta primers. Sequencing used immunoSEQ multiplex PCR; TCRdb keeps in-frame clones, though not all of them. This sample yields 200,000 or so clones, of which approximately 78% are seen a single time; approximately 3.8% belongs to the top ten. Material: PBMCs. Receptor source: a male donor in good health and CMV-seronegative.

A few counts support this clone. J is TRBJ1-4 and V is TRBV28; no definite D call. The CDR3 is made up of 16 amino acids. V shed 6 bases and J shed 0 bases, with 14 bases lying between them. The germline CDR1 and CDR2 sequences are MDHEN and SYDVKM. This CDR3 reads CASSTATRATNEKLFF. The CDR3 DNA reads as TGTGCCAGCAGCACTGCGACAAGAGCAACTAATGAAAAACTGTTTTTT.

V and J are TRBV6-5 and TRBJ1-1; 8 nucleotides line up with TRBD1. Germline CDR1 and CDR2: MNHEY and SVGAGI. Germline trimming cut 7 bases from V and 5 bases from J; bases unmatched to any gene: 12. The CDR3 is 15 amino acids. The CDR3 sequence: CASIFGQGIPTEAFF. CDR3 nucleotides: TGTGCCAGCATATTCGGACAGGGAATACCGACTGAAGCTTTCTTT.

The chain has TRBV6-1 and TRBJ2-2; TRBD1 matches at 7 bases. The junction had 4 bases not matched to a gene; V was cut back by 5 bases and J by 4 bases. The CDR3 totals 14 residues. Germline assignment: CDR1 MNHNS and CDR2 SASEGT. Here the CDR3 DNA reads TGTGCCAGCAGTCAACACAGGGGCACCGGGGAGCTGTTTTTT. Protein: CASSQHRGTGELFF.

V usage is TRBV19 and J usage is TRBJ2-1; 10 bases line up with TRBD2. Looked up from germline, CDR1 is LNHDA and CDR2 is SQIVND (reference sequence). CDR3 length: 18 residues. With V trimmed by 6 bases and J by 4 bases, 15 bases remained unmatched. As DNA, the CDR3 is TGTGCCAGTAGCCACAGACTAGCGGGCCGCAACATTTACAATGAGCAGTTCTTC. Translation: CASSHRLAGRNIYNEQFF.

The V and J genes are TRBV28 and TRBJ2-5; 7 bases are shared with TRBD1. The germline V gene has CDR1 MDHEN and CDR2 SYDVKM. CDR3 length: 13 residues. Germline trimming cut 7 bases from V and 4 bases from J; bases unmatched to any gene: 6. CDR3 nucleotides: TGTGCCAGCATGAACAGGGGTCGAGAGACCCAGTACTTC. It is translated as CASMNRGRETQYF.

The rearrangement links TRBV11-3 to TRBJ2-5, with TRBD1 identical over 9 bases. Germline trimming cut 4 bases from V and 5 bases from J; bases unmatched to any gene: 8. CDR1 and CDR2 (germline): SGHNT, YENEEA. CDR3 length: 15 amino acids. CDR3 residues: CASSSGQGRLETQYF. DNA of the CDR3: TGTGCCAGCAGCTCGGGACAGGGAAGACTGGAGACCCAGTACTTC.